Described below is a single TCR beta chain sequence and its context. At one boundary the junction diverges from the germline segment, which might be a read error. Primers used in a second PCR of about 6 to 11 cycles were a sample-barcoded 5' primer and a J-beta primer mix. TCRdb passed the 5' RACE reads through MiXCR, listing each CDR3 protein once. The repertoire consists of 1.5 million to 2 million distinct CDR3 sequences, with 30% to 40% occurring once and the leading ten covering roughly 24%. This CDR3 is built from 15 residues. Germline V gene data show CDR1 as LGHNA and CDR2 as YSLEER. The sample is drawn from a study of blood T cells in healthy people across ages.

The rearrangement joins TRBV4-3 to TRBJ1-5, with D possibly being TRBD1 (5 bases). The TCR was taken from a human donor in good health. Sequenced sample: blood. The CDR3 sequence is CASSQEPGRHQPQHF. In DNA form, the CDR3 reads TGCGCCAGCAGCCAAGAGCCAGGGCGCCATCAGCCCCAACATTTT.